Following are 30 T cell receptor beta chains from one sample sequenced in a study of T-cell reconstitution after alpha-beta-depleted transplantation in children. It was with unique molecular identifiers that the TCRbeta library was prepared. TCRdb reanalysed the PCR reads using MiXCR and keeps one entry per CDR3 protein. The data hold some 200,000 distinct CDR3 sequences, with 6% to 7% observed a single time. The sequenced sample was PBMCs from the stem cell graft donor, obtained from the stem cell graft. The receptor source for this set is a human donor who donated a stem cell graft to a child with Wiskott-Aldrich syndrome.

As for this clonotype: A much larger clone differs from this one at a single base, so this may be a read error. The CDR3 protein is CASSWWRGDDEQYF. CDR3 coding DNA: TGCGCCAGCAGCTGGTGGAGGGGGGACGACGAGCAGTACTTC. V is TRBV5-1 and J is TRBJ2-7, with D possibly being TRBD1 or TRBD2 (6 bases each). Trimming left V 3 bases short and J 5 bases short, with 15 bases between. The germline V gene has CDR1 SGHRS and CDR2 YFSETQ. This CDR3 region has 14 residues.

This sequence joins TRBV12-3 or TRBV12-4 and TRBJ1-1, with D perhaps TRBD1 (5 bases). Trimming shortened V by 3 bases and J by 1 base, and 12 bases separated the two germline ends. The CDR3 has 15 residues. CDR3 nucleotide sequence: TGTGCCAGCAGTTTTCGGCCGGGGCGGAACACTGAAGCTTTCTTT. Amino acid sequence: CASSFRPGRNTEAFF.

This clonotype was picked up many times. The chain uses TRBV7-9 and TRBJ2-7; D gene ambiguous. Germline V lookup: CDR1 SEHNR, CDR2 FQNEAQ (reference sequence). Trimming shortened V by 0 bases and J by 2 bases, and 17 bases separated the two germline ends. CDR3 length: 17 amino acids. The CDR3 DNA is TGTGCCAGCAGCTTAGCGCTAAATGGGCGCCCGACCTACGAGCAGTACTTC. Translated, it gives CASSLALNGRPTYEQYF.

This clonotype was counted between two and nine times. The chain couples TRBV11-3 to TRBJ1-1; TRBD1 aligns across 8 bases. J lost 4 bases, V lost 5 bases, and 6 bases had no gene match. Germline CDR1 reads SGHNT; CDR2 reads YENEEA. This CDR3 has 14 amino acids. The CDR3, as DNA: TGTGCCAGCAGCCATAAGGACAGGGCCACTGAAGCTTTCTTT. Translation: CASSHKDRATEAFF.

The chain uses TRBV20-1 and TRBJ1-1; 9 nucleotides align to TRBD1. In germline, CDR1 is DFQATT, CDR2 SNEGSKA (reference sequence). This CDR3 comprises 16 residues. V was pared by 0 bases and J by 2 bases, with 7 bases of the junction left unmatched. The CDR3 DNA sequence: TGCAGTGCTAGAGATCCCTGGACAGGGGAAAACACTGAAGCTTTCTTT. Amino acids: CSARDPWTGENTEAFF.

This clonotype was counted many times. This rearrangement joins TRBV5-1 to TRBJ2-1; TRBD1 aligns across 8 bases. V trimming: 0 bases; J trimming: 0 bases; junction bases outside the gene matches: 8. This CDR3 is 18 amino acids long. Germline CDR1 is SGHRS and CDR2 is YFSETQ. CDR3 loop: CASSLAGTGRSSYNEQFF. CDR3 bases: TGCGCCAGCAGCTTGGCGGGGACAGGCCGGAGCTCCTACAATGAGCAGTTCTTC.

This clonotype was detected only a few times. The V call is TRBV3-1, the J call TRBJ2-1; TRBD1 or TRBD2 may be the D gene (6 bases each). Germline loops: CDR1 LGHDT, CDR2 YNNKEL (reference sequence). The V end lost 2 bases, the J end lost 5 bases, and 16 bases lay between the germline ends. The CDR3 runs to 16 residues. The CDR3 sequence: CASSQRGARLHNEQFF. CDR3 nucleotide sequence: TGTGCCAGCAGCCAAAGGGGGGCGAGGCTACACAATGAGCAGTTCTTC.

This clonotype was detected many times. V usage is TRBV20-1 and J usage is TRBJ2-5, with D unresolved. CDR1 is DFQATT, CDR2 SNEGSKA, per germline (reference sequence). The V and J ends lost 2 bases and 1 base respectively, with 11 bases between them. This CDR3 is built from 14 residues. DNA for the CDR3: TGCAGTGCTAGACCATATGACGCCCAAGAGACCCAGTACTTC. Translation gives CSARPYDAQETQYF.

This clonotype was counted many times. The chain uses TRBV7-2 and TRBJ2-3; D is unresolved. Germline V gene data show CDR1 as SGHTA and CDR2 as FQGNSA. V shed 4 bases and J shed 2 bases, with 7 bases lying between them. CDR3 length equals 13 residues. The CDR3 DNA reads TGTGCCAGCAGCTCACCACTCACAGATACGCAGTATTTT. It translates to CASSSPLTDTQYF.

Many counts were recorded for this clonotype. V gene TRBV3-1 combines with J gene TRBJ2-1, with D possibly matching TRBD1 (5 bases). This CDR3 is built from 12 residues. The V end lost 1 base, the J end lost 7 bases, and 5 bases lay between the germline ends. CDR1 is LGHDT and CDR2 is YNNKEL in the germline V gene (reference sequence). CDR3 sequence reads: CASSQAGNEQFF. The DNA for the CDR3 is TGTGCCAGCAGCCAAGCAGGGAATGAGCAGTTCTTC.

Many counts were recorded for this clonotype. The chain carries TRBV12-3 or TRBV12-4 and TRBJ1-5; weak D call: TRBD1 (6 bases). This CDR3 is built from 15 residues. Trimming removed 5 bases at V and 0 bases at J, with 11 bases between. Written as DNA, the CDR3 is TGTGCCAGCAGTCCAACAGGGATTAGCAATCAGCCCCAGCATTTT. This gives the protein CASSPTGISNQPQHF.

This chain joins TRBV11-2 and TRBJ2-5, with TRBD1 identical over 7 bases. V dropped 5 bases and J dropped 13; count of bases not matched to a gene: 16. The CDR3 has 14 amino acids. Looked up from germline, CDR1 is SGHAT and CDR2 is FQNNGV. As DNA, the CDR3 is TGTGCCAGCAGCCCAGGCGGGCGTGCCCGGGACAGGTACTTC. It encodes CASSPGGRARDRYF.

The table lists this clonotype with many counts. The rearrangement uses TRBV12-3 or TRBV12-4 and TRBJ2-2; D gene ambiguous. Deletions cut 7 bases from V and 2 bases from J, with 11 bases between. The CDR3 consists of 14 residues. The DNA for the CDR3 is TGTGCCAGCACTACTATGACCAACACCGGGGAGCTGTTTTTT. Residues: CASTTMTNTGELFF.

This clonotype was found a few times. V usage is TRBV7-6 and J usage is TRBJ1-5; tentatively, D is TRBD1 (6 bases). CDR1 and CDR2 from the germline V gene are SGHVS and FNYEAQ. The CDR3 is 15 residues long. Trimming cost V 2 bases and J 1 base, with 9 bases left between them. The CDR3 DNA reads as TGTGCCAGCAGCTTAAAGAGGGGGAGCAATCAGCCCCAGCATTTT. This codes for CASSLKRGSNQPQHF.

This clonotype appeared many times. J is TRBJ1-6 and V is TRBV12-3 or TRBV12-4; tentative D call: TRBD1 (5 bases). The V gene lost 3 bases and the J gene lost 7 bases, with 13 bases spanning the gap. The CDR3 sequence is 15 residues long. The DNA of the CDR3 is TGTGCCAGCAGTTTGAGCAGGGTGGAGAATTCACCCCTCCACTTT. As protein: CASSLSRVENSPLHF.

Ten or more counts support this clonotype. This rearrangement joins TRBV10-3 to TRBJ2-1, with 16 bases that match TRBD2. The CDR3 consists of 18 residues. Unmatched junction bases numbered 11, after V lost 3 bases and J lost 9 bases. The germline V gene has CDR1 ENHRY and CDR2 SYGVKD. As DNA, the CDR3 is TGTGCCATCAGTGAAAGATCCGGGACTAGCGGGGGGGCAGGTGAGCAGTTCTTC. As protein: CAISERSGTSGGAGEQFF.

The gene calls are TRBV29-1 and TRBJ2-5; TRBD1 matches 8 bases. CDR1 and CDR2 from the germline V gene are SQVTM and ANQGSEA. This CDR3 contains 11 residues. J was trimmed by 13 bases and V by 6 bases; bases with no gene match: 10. Here the CDR3 DNA reads TGCAGCGTCGTACCGGGACAGGATCTGTACTTC. It encodes CSVVPGQDLYF.

This clonotype was detected only once. Possible read error: a much larger clone is one base away. The chain is built from TRBV6-1 and TRBJ2-5, with 11 bases identical to TRBD1. Germline CDR1 MNHNS, CDR2 SASEGT. There are 12 residues in the CDR3. CDR3 loop: CASSNMDRGRNF. The CDR3 DNA sequence: TGTGCCAGCAGTAACATGGACAGGGGGCGGAACTTC.

This rearrangement joins TRBV5-1 to TRBJ2-1; a possible D gene is TRBD2 (6 bases). This CDR3 spans 15 amino acids. Germline V gene data show CDR1 as SGHRS and CDR2 as YFSETQ. Between the trimmed V and J ends, which lost 10 bases and 4 bases, there was a span of 21 bases. CDR3 amino acids: CAGSSTGGDYNEQFF. Here the CDR3 DNA reads TGCGCCGGGTCAAGTACTGGCGGGGATTACAATGAGCAGTTCTTC.

This clonotype was seen many times. The rearrangement joins TRBV7-2 to TRBJ2-1; the D gene is possibly TRBD2 (7 bases). Germline V gives CDR1 SGHTA, CDR2 FQGNSA. The CDR3 spans 10 residues. Deletions cut 10 bases from V and 10 bases from J, with 11 bases between. The CDR3: CAIGGLEQFF. The CDR3 bases are TGTGCCATCGGGGGGCTCGAGCAGTTCTTC.

This clonotype was detected ten times or more. The J gene is TRBJ1-6, the V gene TRBV5-6; D is undetermined. The CDR3 sequence is 14 residues long. Trimming stripped 0 bases from V and 8 bases from J, with 9 bases between. The germline V gene has CDR1 SGHDT and CDR2 YYEEEE. Here the CDR3 reads CASSLEGIDSPLHF. The DNA of the CDR3 is TGTGCCAGCAGCTTGGAAGGGATTGATTCACCCCTCCACTTT.

This clonotype was seen at least ten times. The chain links TRBV24-1 to TRBJ2-7; perhaps D is TRBD1 or TRBD2 (5 bases each). In germline, CDR1 is KGHDR, CDR2 SFDVKD. CDR3 length: 14 residues. V was shortened by 9 bases and J by 6 bases, with 20 bases between the two germline ends. CDR3 nucleotide sequence: TGTGCCACCTCGGGGCGATGGACGACCTCCGAGCAGTACTTC. It is translated as CATSGRWTTSEQYF.

V gene TRBV7-2 combines with J gene TRBJ1-1, with TRBD1 as a possible D gene (6 bases). This CDR3 comprises 14 residues. The germline V gene has CDR1 SGHTA and CDR2 FQGNSA. Trimming left V 7 bases short and J 0 bases short, with 12 bases between. The CDR3 is CASIQQGLNTEAFF. The CDR3 DNA is TGTGCCAGCATCCAACAGGGATTGAACACTGAAGCTTTCTTT.

This clonotype was counted many times. The chain joins TRBV29-1 to TRBJ1-1; possible D gene TRBD1, 5 bases. The germline gives CDR1 SQVTM, CDR2 ANQGSEA. This CDR3 is 14 amino acids long. Trimming removed 6 bases from V and 1 base from J, with 15 bases in between. CDR3 bases: TGCAGCGTCACCGGGACGTTCAGGAACACTGAAGCTTTCTTT. This translates into CSVTGTFRNTEAFF.

This clonotype has just a few counts. Germline is not matched at one junction end, which may reflect a read error. The chain uses TRBV5-5 and TRBJ1-2; D gene uncertain. Looked up from germline, CDR1 is SGHKS and CDR2 is YYEKEE (reference sequence). The CDR3 has 12 residues. CDR3 region: CASSFNSYGHTF. CDR3 coding DNA: TGTGCCAGCAGCTTTAATTCCTATGGCCACACCTTC.

This clonotype has at least ten counts. The chain is built from TRBV6-2 or TRBV6-3 and TRBJ2-5; D gene ambiguous. Germline values: CDR1 MNHEY, CDR2 SVGEGT. Trimming pared 2 bases from V and 2 bases from J, leaving 9 bases between. This CDR3 comprises 14 residues. The CDR3 spells CASSYVQVQETQYF. DNA for the CDR3: TGTGCCAGCAGTTACGTGCAGGTACAAGAGACCCAGTACTTC.

This clonotype was recorded at least ten times. V and J are TRBV7-9 and TRBJ2-5, with 10 bases identical to TRBD2. V lost 2 bases and J lost 1; bases outside the gene matches: 4. CDR1 and CDR2 (germline): SEHNR, FQNEAQ (reference sequence). The CDR3 is 16 amino acids. Written as DNA, the CDR3 is TGTGCCAGCAGCTTACGAAGGACTAGCGGCCAAGAGACCCAGTACTTC. It encodes CASSLRRTSGQETQYF. Using reference TRBV7-9 and TRBJ2-5 for the parts outside the CDR3, the full variable domain is DTGVSQNPRHKITKRGQNVTFRCDPISEHNRLYWYRQTLGQGPEFLTYFQNEAQLEKSRLLSDRFSAERPKGSFSTLEIQRTEQGDSAMYLCASSLRRTSGQETQYFGPGTRLLVL.

The sample holds many counts of this clonotype. This sequence joins TRBV28 and TRBJ1-5; 9 bases are shared with TRBD1. The V and J ends lost 6 bases and 8 bases, in that order; junction bases with no gene match: 5. Germline CDR1 reads MDHEN; CDR2 reads SYDVKM. The CDR3 is 13 amino acids. The CDR3 nucleotides read TGTGCCAGCAGCAGGACAGGGGTGAAGCCCCAGCATTTT. It encodes CASSRTGVKPQHF.

This clonotype appeared many times. The chain's CDR3 is CASSFARGHLTDTQYF. CDR3 coding DNA: TGTGCCAGCAGCTTCGCTAGGGGCCATCTCACAGATACGCAGTATTTT. This chain links TRBV5-5 with TRBJ2-3, with a tentative D call TRBD1 (5 bases). This CDR3 comprises 16 residues. Per germline, CDR1 SGHKS and CDR2 YYEKEE (reference sequence). Deletions cut 2 bases from V and 2 bases from J, with 15 bases between.

This clonotype was detected ten times or more. The chain is built from TRBV30 and TRBJ1-2; D is uncertain. V was shortened by 4 bases and J by 2 bases, with 11 bases between the two germline ends. From germline, CDR1 is GTSNPN and CDR2 SVGIG (reference sequence). CDR3 length: 13 residues. The CDR3 loop is CAWKNTVNYGYTF. The CDR3 bases are TGTGCCTGGAAGAATACGGTAAACTATGGCTACACCTTC. The variable domain in full, with the rest retrieved from reference TRBV30 and TRBJ1-2, is SQTIHQWPATLVQPVGSPLSLECTVEGTSNPNLYWYRQAAGRGLQLLFYSVGIGQISSEVPQNLSASRPQDRQFILSSKKLLLSDSGFYLCAWKNTVNYGYTFGSGTRLTVV.